There are a few counts of the clone carrying this T cell receptor beta chain. The antigen is undetermined. The CDR3 length is 13 residues. The germline V gene encodes CDR1 SGHRS and CDR2 YFSETQ. Trimming pared 3 bases from V and 4 bases from J, leaving 11 bases between. This record comes from a study of CD8 T cells in ankylosing spondylitis. The study, taken as a whole, reports: Clones linked to disease were reported to show significant enrichment in matched ankylosing spondylitis synovial fluid. What seemed typical of ankylosing spondylitis blood was a TCR beta motif built from about 8 highly homologous variants. Some of the motif variants had earlier been found in reactive arthritis patients' fluid and blood.

For TCR beta, libraries came from quantitative 5'-RACE with molecular barcodes. TCRdb re-derived calls from the 5' RACE reads in MiXCR, one entry per CDR3 protein. This table holds around 130,000 distinct CDR3 sequences, roughly 15% found once. The rearrangement joins TRBV5-1 to TRBJ2-7, with unresolved D. The receptor was derived from a female donor with ankylosing spondylitis or in good health (not recorded which). Source material: blood, either unsorted or a sorted T cell fraction (not recorded which). The chain's CDR3 is CASSWKEGYEQYF. DNA of the CDR3: TGCGCCAGCAGCTGGAAGGAAGGGTACGAGCAGTACTTC.